The clone carrying this T cell receptor beta chain was recorded only once. Its antigen remains unknown. The data were taken from a study of T cells in localized non-small cell lung cancer. Only in-frame clones appear in the TCRdb table, and some are missing; sequencing was by immunoSEQ multiplex PCR. The sample records approximately 89,000 clones, around three quarters being singletons. Regarding the study as a whole: Among the top 100 tumor clones, a median around 57 appeared in adjacent lung. Tumor trailed uninvolved adjacent lung in T cell clonality, which peaked there. Heterogeneity within the tumor remains possible, as just one region underwent sequencing. Those with higher blood T cell density had longer overall survival.

The CDR3 is 15 residues long. CDR1 MNHEY and CDR2 SVGAGI come from the germline V gene. The V gene lost 4 bases and the J gene lost 3 bases, with 13 bases spanning the gap. The genes are TRBV6-5 and TRBJ2-1; D gene uncertain. This clonotype originated in a man aged 40-75 years with stage II squamous cell lung carcinoma. This specimen consisted of PBMCs, obtained before any cancer treatment. The CDR3 is CASSFGPRVYNEQFF. The DNA of the CDR3 is TGTGCCAGCAGTTTCGGACCTAGGGTCTACAATGAGCAGTTCTTC.